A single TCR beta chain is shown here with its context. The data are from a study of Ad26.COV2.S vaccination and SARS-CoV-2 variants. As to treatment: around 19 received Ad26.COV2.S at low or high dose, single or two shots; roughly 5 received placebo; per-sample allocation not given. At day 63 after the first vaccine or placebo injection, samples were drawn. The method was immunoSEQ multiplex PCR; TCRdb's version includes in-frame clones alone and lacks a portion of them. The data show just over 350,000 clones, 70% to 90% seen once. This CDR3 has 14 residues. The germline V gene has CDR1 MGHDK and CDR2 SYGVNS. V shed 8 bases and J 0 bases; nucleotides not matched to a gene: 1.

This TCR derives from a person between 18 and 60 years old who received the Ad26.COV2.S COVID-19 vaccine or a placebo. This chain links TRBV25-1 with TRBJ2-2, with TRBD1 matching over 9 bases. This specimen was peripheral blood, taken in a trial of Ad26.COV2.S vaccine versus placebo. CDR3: CASGDRANTGELFF. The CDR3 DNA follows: TGTGCCAGCGGGGACAGGGCGAACACCGGGGAGCTGTTTTTT.